The sequence of this T cell receptor (beta chain) was determined in a study of cytotoxic CD8 clonotypes in ibrutinib-treated CLL. Study details: Productive templates averaged 255,043 per sample, and productive rearrangements 90,000 to 100,000. Points from the study as a whole: Before falling back toward baseline at progression, clonality had risen at the time of ibrutinib response. In sustained-remission versus progressing patients, sampling times differed. Clonality at baseline surpassed age-matched healthy donors and tracked circulating CD8+ T-cell counts.

Generated by immunoSEQ multiplex PCR, the TCRdb table keeps only in-frame clones and is missing some. In the table there are approximately 100,000 clones, under 70% of which are singletons. This clone was detected only a few times. Its antigen is unidentified. CDR1 is ENHRY, CDR2 SYGVKD, per germline. The length of the CDR3 is 14 residues. V lost 6 bases to trimming and J lost 2 bases; unmatched junction nucleotides: 1. The TCR originated in a human donor with chronic lymphocytic leukemia. Specimen: PBMCs, collected after 24 months of ibrutinib treatment. The chain joins TRBV10-3 to TRBJ1-3, with TRBD1 matching over 10 bases. The CDR3 sequence: CAIRGQGTGNTIYF. In DNA form, the CDR3 reads TGTGCCATCAGGGGACAGGGGACTGGAAACACCATATATTTT.